This T cell receptor beta chain stems from a study of CD8+ T cells in alopecia areata (dated by TCRdb to 2016 to 2019). Background for the entire study: Treated patients were enrolled in an open-label pilot trial of oral tofacitinib, 5 to 10 mg twice daily, for moderate-to-severe alopecia areata. Patients received tofacitinib for 6 to 18 months and were then followed off drug for 6 months to check for delayed response and recurrence. The SALT score, which quantifies the percentage of affected scalp surface area, was used to measure disease severity in treated patients. In both human patients and the C3H/HeJ mouse model, the study applied high-throughput TCRbeta sequencing to look at T cell clonal expansion in alopecia areata. Scalp tissue and sorted CD4+ and CD8+ peripheral blood T cells from patchy and totalis/universalis alopecia areata patients and from healthy controls were covered by human TCRbeta sequencing. Tofacitinib-treated patients had biopsies at baseline and at 4 and 24 weeks of treatment, with a later scalp biopsy in several patients. Scalp clonality was compared among normal scalp (n=4), patchy alopecia areata scalp (n=8), and alopecia totalis/universalis scalp (n=8). RNA came from the PAXgene miRNA kit for fixed scalp, the miRNeasy kit for PBMCs, and the RNeasy kit for mouse skin. immunoSEQ multiplex PCR using 35 Vbeta forward primers and 13 Jbeta reverse primers was used to amplify TCRbeta CDR3 regions.

The full study reports these points: Higher clonality and more expanded CD8+ clones were observed in lesional scalp than in normal scalp, particularly in alopecia totalis/universalis, a finding suggestive of antigenic drive. Unlike mouse skin, where gammadelta T cells dominate, normal human skin contains resident alphabeta T cells that get sequenced too, which complicates analysis of the scalp TCR repertoire. Shared TCR sequences between patients were less evident than in mice, which may be partly attributable to HLA diversity in the patient population. The treated cohort was small, with a single nonresponder, so links between baseline CD8+ expansion and response need larger studies. During tofacitinib treatment, many expanded lesional clones stuck around in both scalp and blood, and this persistence may partly explain why relapse happens after treatment is stopped. With tofacitinib, both scalp clonality and the number of expanded CD8+ clones among the top 100 scalp clones went down significantly.

The time point label, read with the paper, signifies: less than 25 weeks on oral tofacitinib. In light of the paper, this sample's treatment or condition label describes: oral pan-JAK inhibitor, 5-10 mg twice daily. Lesional scalp punch biopsies and peripheral blood were collected from alopecia areata patients. After PBMCs were isolated by density centrifugation and stained for CD3, CD4 and CD8, a FACSAria was used to sort CD4+ and CD8+ T cells. Libraries were built with the immunoSEQ multiplex PCR assay. To provide template for TCR sequencing, every sample had RNA extracted and reverse transcribed into cDNA. SuperScript III was used to make first-strand cDNA, primed with a 2:1 mix of oligo-dT and random hexamers. A synthetic immune receptor repertoire was used to gauge amplification bias, and whatever bias remained was removed computationally. The authors processed their data as follows. Raw reads were preprocessed to remove errors, and CDR3 was defined according to IMGT conventions as the region from the conserved cysteine to phenylalanine. Clonality was computed by normalizing Shannon entropy by log2 of the number of productive unique TCRs and subtracting the result from 1. CD4 or CD8 identity of scalp clones was inferred by cross-referencing scalp TCRbeta sequences with sorted blood CD4 and CD8 repertoires. Sourced from immuneACCESS, this table was stored by TCRdb with only in-frame sequences that have V and J called. A share of the clones is absent; for the studies checked, an unresolved V gene accounts for under half, and the remainder has no known explanation. Clone size and V and J calls were adopted from that table, with D and trimming inferred from the DNA. This sample lists about 160,000 clones; approximately 57% were detected once. Approximately 14% of the sample is in the top ten clones.

This clone appeared a few times. The target of this receptor is not known. The record has no base qualities; no much larger clone is one base away. V lost 5 bases and J lost 6 bases, and the count of bases not matched to a germline gene is 12. Its CDR3 holds 15 amino acids, cysteine through phenylalanine. Only the CDR3 DNA stays, 45 bases, in frame from base 1. Reading the germline V gene (reference sequence) gives CDR1 GTSNPN and CDR2 SVGIG. The sequence joins TRBV30 to TRBJ1-4; a stretch of 7 junction bases matches TRBD1. This receptor was identified in a human donor with alopecia areata. Sequencing was performed on CD4+ T cells sorted from blood, taken at week 24, from a patient treated with tofacitinib. DNA sequence: TGTGCCTGGGGAGTTTCGACAGGGTCTTATGAAAAACTGTTTTTT. This sequence encodes CAWGVSTGSYEKLFF.